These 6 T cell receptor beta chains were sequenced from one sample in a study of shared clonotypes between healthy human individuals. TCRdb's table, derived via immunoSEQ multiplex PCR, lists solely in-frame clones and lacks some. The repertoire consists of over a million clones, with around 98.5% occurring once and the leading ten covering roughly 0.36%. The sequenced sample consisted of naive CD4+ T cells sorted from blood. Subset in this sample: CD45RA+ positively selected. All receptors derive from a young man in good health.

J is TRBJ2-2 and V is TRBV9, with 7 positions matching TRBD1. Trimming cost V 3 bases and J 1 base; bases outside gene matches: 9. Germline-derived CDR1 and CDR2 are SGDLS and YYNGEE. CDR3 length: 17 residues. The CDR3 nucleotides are TGTGCCAGCAGCGCGACCCCGGGACAGCTGAACACCGGGGAGCTGTTTTTT. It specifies CASSATPGQLNTGELFF. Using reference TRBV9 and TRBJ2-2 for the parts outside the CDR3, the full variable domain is DSGVTQTPKHLITATGQRVTLRCSPRSGDLSVYWYQQSLDQGLQFLIQYYNGEERAKGNILERFSAQQFPDLHSELNLSSLELGDSALYFCASSATPGQLNTGELFFGEGSRLTVL.

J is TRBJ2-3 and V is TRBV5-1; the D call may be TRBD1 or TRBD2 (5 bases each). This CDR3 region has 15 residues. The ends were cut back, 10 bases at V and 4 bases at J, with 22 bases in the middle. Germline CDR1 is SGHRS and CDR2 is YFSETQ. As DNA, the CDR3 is TGCGCCTCAGCGAGGGGCGGGCCTTGGGCAGATACGCAGTATTTT. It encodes CASARGGPWADTQYF.

The CDR3 region has the DNA TGCGCCAGCAGTGAACTAGAAGTCTCAGGGGGGTACTATGGCTACACCTTC. Encoded protein: CASSELEVSGGYYGYTF. The V and J genes are TRBV10-2 and TRBJ1-2; TRBD1 aligns across 7 bases. In germline, CDR1 is WSHSY, CDR2 SAAADI. Trimming took 3 bases from V and 3 from J; bases not matched to a gene: 13. This CDR3 contains 17 residues.

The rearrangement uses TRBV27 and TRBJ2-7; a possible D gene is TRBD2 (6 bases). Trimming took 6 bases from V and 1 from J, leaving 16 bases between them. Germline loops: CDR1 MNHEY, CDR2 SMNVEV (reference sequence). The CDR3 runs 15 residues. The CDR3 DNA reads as TGTGCCAGCAGCGTTGGGGGGAGCCCTTCCTACGAGCAGTACTTC. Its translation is CASSVGGSPSYEQYF.

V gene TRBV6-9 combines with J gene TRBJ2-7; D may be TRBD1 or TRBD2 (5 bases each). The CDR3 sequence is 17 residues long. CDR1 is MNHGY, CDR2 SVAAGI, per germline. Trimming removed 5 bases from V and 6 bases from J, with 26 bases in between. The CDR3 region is CASSPSGTAGHRLEQYF. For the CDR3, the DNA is TGTGCCAGCAGTCCCTCCGGGACGGCTGGTCATCGCCTCGAGCAGTACTTC.

The DNA of the CDR3 is TGCAGCGTCGGGACAGGTCCAGGTGAGACCCAGTACTTC. The encoded protein is CSVGTGPGETQYF. The rearrangement joins TRBV29-1 to TRBJ2-5; TRBD1 agrees at 8 bases. The V segment lost 6 bases and the J segment 5 bases; nucleotides outside the gene matches: 8. Per the germline V gene, CDR1 is SQVTM and CDR2 is ANQGSEA. The CDR3 is 13 residues long.